This T cell receptor beta chain was found in a study of beta chain features in type 1 diabetes. Findings of the study overall: Shortening of TCRB CDR3s, moderate but significant, appeared in all four CD4+ subsets of Type 1 diabetes patients.

TCRB transcripts that were expressed got sequenced, as all of the isolated RNA had been reverse transcribed. Sequencing was performed with immunoSEQ multiplex PCR; in TCRdb, only in-frame clones are kept and a portion is missing. The table records hundreds of thousands of clones, 15% to 19% of them present only once. The CDR3 totals 16 residues. Germline assignment: CDR1 LGHNA and CDR2 YSLEER. J lost 3 bases, V lost 4 bases, and 9 bases had no gene match. In this sample, this clone turned up a few times. Its antigen remains unknown. Material: naive CD4+ T cells from blood. The receptor was isolated from a man aged 18 to 29 in good health. V is TRBV4-3 and J is TRBJ2-7; 10 bases agree with TRBD2. This CDR3 is CASSPRSGRAFYEQYF. The CDR3 nucleotides read TGCGCCAGCAGCCCAAGGAGCGGGAGGGCCTTCTACGAGCAGTACTTC.